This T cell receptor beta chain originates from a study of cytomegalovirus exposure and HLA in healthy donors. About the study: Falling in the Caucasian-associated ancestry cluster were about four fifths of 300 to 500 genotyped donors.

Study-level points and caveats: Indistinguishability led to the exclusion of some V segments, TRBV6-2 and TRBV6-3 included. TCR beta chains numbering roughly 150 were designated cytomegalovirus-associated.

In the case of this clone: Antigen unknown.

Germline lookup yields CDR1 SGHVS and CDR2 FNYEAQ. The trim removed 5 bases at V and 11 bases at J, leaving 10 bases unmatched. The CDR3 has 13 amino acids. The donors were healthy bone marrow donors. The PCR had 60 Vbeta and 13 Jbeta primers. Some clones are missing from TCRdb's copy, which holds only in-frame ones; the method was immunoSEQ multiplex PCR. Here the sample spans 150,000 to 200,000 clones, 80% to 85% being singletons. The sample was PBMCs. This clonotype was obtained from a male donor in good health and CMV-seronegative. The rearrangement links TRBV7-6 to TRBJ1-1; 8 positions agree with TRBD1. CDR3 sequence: CASSLSGTGAAFF. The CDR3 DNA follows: TGTGCCAGCAGCCTGAGCGGGACAGGCGCGGCTTTCTTT. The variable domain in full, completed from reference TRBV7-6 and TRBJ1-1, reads GAGVSQSPRYKVTKRGQDVALRCDPISGHVSLYWYRQALGQGPEFLTYFNYEAQQDKSGLPNDRFSAERPEGSISTLTIQRTEQRDSAMYRCASSLSGTGAAFFGQGTRLTVV.